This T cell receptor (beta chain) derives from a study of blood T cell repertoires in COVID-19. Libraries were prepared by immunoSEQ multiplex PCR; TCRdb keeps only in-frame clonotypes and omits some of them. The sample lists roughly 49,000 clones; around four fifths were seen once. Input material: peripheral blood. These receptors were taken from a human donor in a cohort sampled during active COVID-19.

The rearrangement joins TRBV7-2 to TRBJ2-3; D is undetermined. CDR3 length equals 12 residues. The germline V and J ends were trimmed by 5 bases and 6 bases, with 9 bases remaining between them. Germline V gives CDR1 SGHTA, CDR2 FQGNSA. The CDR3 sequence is CASSPLQDTQYF. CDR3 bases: TGTGCCAGCAGCCCGTTACAGGATACGCAGTATTTT.